A single T cell receptor (beta chain) is shown here with its context. No antigen is known for it. This sample was taken from a study of T cell responses to AZD1222 COVID-19 vaccine. General study points: Among AZD1222 vaccinees, only 5 to 7 were seropositive at baseline. Vaccine-related CD4 TCRs covered spike, predominating at 160-218 and 743-854. Only after the peak T cell response were repertoires sampled. Two AZD1222 doses significantly raised spike-specific TCR breadth and depth over controls.

Method: immunoSEQ multiplex PCR; TCRdb's copy keeps in-frame clones and lacks some. This table has approximately 110,000 clones, roughly 90% appearing once. Germline assignment: CDR1 SGDLS and CDR2 YYNGEE. The CDR3 has 14 amino acids. V shed 7 bases and J shed 0 bases, with 12 bases lying between them. The chain joins TRBV9 to TRBJ2-3, with a weak D call TRBD2 (6 bases). The source material was peripheral blood, sampled on day 0 of AZD1222 vaccination. The clonotype comes from an adult in good health. The CDR3 sequence: CASGEGTSTDTQYF. CDR3 in DNA: TGTGCCAGCGGAGAGGGGACTAGCACAGATACGCAGTATTTT.